These T cell receptor beta chains were read from a single sample in a study of T cell repertoires in cytomegalovirus infection. Using its own MiXCR run on the reads, TCRdb lists one record per CDR3 protein. The sample lists approximately 250,000 distinct CDR3 sequences, 9.1% occurring once. Sequenced: PBMCs. All receptors come from a human donor in good health (CMV status not recorded). Some clones in this sample may be carry-over from other donors' samples. CDR3s include the opening cysteine and the closing phenylalanine or tryptophan. The D gene is left open where the match is weak. Clone size is not always given. Where it is, it says once, few, many or a class for expanded clones.

D	size	V	J	CDR3	DNA
NA	NA	TRBV20-1	TRBJ1-1	CSARRGHLNTEAFF	TGCAGTGCCCGACGGGGGCATCTGAACACTGAAGCTTTCTTT
TRBD2	many	TRBV7-8	TRBJ2-1	CASSSRPGTSGGAMYEQFF	TGTGCCAGCAGCTCCCGTCCCGGGACTAGCGGGGGGGCCATGTATGAGCAGTTCTTC
TRBD1	many	TRBV6-1	TRBJ1-1	CASSEAGRGRTEAFF	TGTGCCAGCAGTGAAGCGGGCAGGGGGCGGACTGAAGCTTTCTTT
NA	many	TRBV10-3	TRBJ1-2	CAISGGNVASPYGYTF	TGTGCCATCAGTGGCGGGAATGTGGCCAGCCCCTATGGCTACACCTTC
NA	few	TRBV20-1	TRBJ1-1	CSAVGRNPEAFF	TGCAGTGCCGTGGGTCGGAACCCTGAAGCTTTCTTT
NA	many	TRBV7-2	TRBJ1-1	CASSLNRVNTEAFF	TGTGCCAGCAGCTTAAACAGAGTGAACACTGAAGCTTTCTTT
NA	few	TRBV6-1	TRBJ2-2	CASSFQAGELFF	TGTGCCAGCAGTTTCCAGGCCGGGGAGCTGTTTTTT
NA	few	TRBV4-2	TRBJ1-2	CASSQEGGRGGGYTF	TGTGCCAGCAGCCAAGAAGGAGGGCGAGGAGGAGGCTACACCTTC
NA	NA	TRBV30	TRBJ1-5	CAWSAHKRQPQHF	TGTGCCTGGAGTGCCCATAAACGTCAGCCCCAGCATTTT
NA	NA	TRBV19	TRBJ1-5	CASRSRGSQPQHF	TGTGCCAGTAGGTCGCGGGGGAGTCAGCCCCAGCATTTT
TRBD2	many	TRBV7-2	TRBJ2-7	CASSLGGTGGRANEQYF	TGTGCCAGCAGCTTAGGAGGTACGGGCGGGAGGGCTAACGAGCAGTACTTC
NA	many	TRBV7-2	TRBJ2-1	CASSFQQVYNEQFF	TGTGCCAGCAGCTTCCAGCAGGTGTACAATGAGCAGTTCTTC
TRBD1	many	TRBV9	TRBJ1-6	CASSDPMDRDNSPLHF	TGTGCCAGCAGCGACCCCATGGACAGGGATAATTCACCCCTCCACTTT
NA	many	TRBV7-2	TRBJ1-4	CASRREVREKLFF	TGTGCCAGCAGGCGGGAGGTCCGTGAAAAACTGTTTTTT
NA	few	TRBV11-3	TRBJ2-2	CASSSGLRGTGELFF	TGTGCCAGCAGCTCGGGACTTCGAGGGACCGGGGAGCTGTTTTTT
NA	few	TRBV28	TRBJ1-2	CASSQGGASYGYTF	TGTGCCAGCAGCCAGGGAGGGGCCTCCTATGGCTACACCTTC
TRBD2	many	TRBV7-2	TRBJ2-3	CASSLARGGLAGGPYTDTQYF	TGTGCCAGCAGCTTAGCGCGCGGGGGACTAGCGGGGGGGCCGTACACAGATACGCAGTATTTT